A selection of T cell receptor beta chains follows, all from one sample in a study of cytomegalovirus exposure and HLA in healthy donors. Profiling relied on immunoSEQ multiplex PCR, and the TCRdb table lists in-frame clones only, not all of them. The sample consists of some 120,000 clones, 75% to 85% of them appearing once. The sequencing sample was made of PBMCs. Every receptor here comes from a man aged 18 to 35 in good health and CMV-seronegative. Both conserved end residues are part of each CDR3. Each record gives: D gene, J gene, V gene, CDR3 protein, CDR3 DNA. A D gene is named only where the DNA matches it firmly.

d_call: NA
j_call: TRBJ2-3
v_call: TRBV9
cdr3_aa: CASSVDGRGSTDTQYF
cdr3_nt: TGTGCCAGCAGCGTAGACGGTCGGGGTAGCACAGATACGCAGTATTTT

d_call: NA
j_call: TRBJ2-7
v_call: TRBV6-5
cdr3_aa: CASSYSGHRPYEQYF
cdr3_nt: TGTGCCAGCAGTTACTCTGGACATCGCCCCTACGAGCAGTACTTC

d_call: NA
j_call: TRBJ2-1
v_call: TRBV4-2
cdr3_aa: CASSQGFRNEQFF
cdr3_nt: TGTGCCAGCAGCCAAGGATTTCGGAATGAGCAGTTCTTC

d_call: NA
j_call: TRBJ1-2
v_call: TRBV30
cdr3_aa: CAWNPQAGGYTF
cdr3_nt: TGTGCCTGGAACCCTCAGGCGGGTGGCTACACCTTC

d_call: TRBD2
j_call: TRBJ2-3
v_call: TRBV6-4
cdr3_aa: CASSDSSGDTDTQYF
cdr3_nt: TGTGCCAGCAGTGATAGTAGCGGGGATACAGATACGCAGTATTTT

d_call: TRBD1
j_call: TRBJ1-1
v_call: TRBV7-9
cdr3_aa: CASSLGQDEAFF
cdr3_nt: TGTGCCAGCAGCTTGGGACAGGATGAAGCTTTCTTT

d_call: NA
j_call: TRBJ1-5
v_call: TRBV7-3
cdr3_aa: CASSLGPGNQPQHF
cdr3_nt: TGTGCCAGCAGCTTAGGGCCGGGCAATCAGCCCCAGCATTTT

d_call: TRBD2
j_call: TRBJ2-1
v_call: TRBV4-2
cdr3_aa: CASGPRLREGEQFF
cdr3_nt: TGTGCCAGCGGCCCCAGGCTGCGGGAGGGAGAGCAGTTCTTC

d_call: NA
j_call: TRBJ2-5
v_call: TRBV19
cdr3_aa: CASSPGAPPKETQYF
cdr3_nt: TGTGCCAGTAGCCCTGGGGCTCCACCTAAAGAGACCCAGTACTTC

d_call: TRBD2
j_call: TRBJ2-2
v_call: TRBV5-1
cdr3_aa: CASRSLAGSNTGELFF
cdr3_nt: TGCGCCAGCCGTAGTCTAGCGGGATCGAACACCGGGGAGCTGTTTTTT

d_call: NA
j_call: TRBJ2-6
v_call: TRBV19
cdr3_aa: CASGIGGAGTGANVLTF
cdr3_nt: TGTGCCAGCGGAATTGGGGGCGCTGGTACTGGGGCCAACGTCCTGACTTTC

d_call: TRBD2
j_call: TRBJ2-5
v_call: TRBV7-7
cdr3_aa: CASSLTSSQETQYF
cdr3_nt: TGTGCCAGCAGCTTGACTAGCAGTCAAGAGACCCAGTACTTC

d_call: NA
j_call: TRBJ1-1
v_call: TRBV2
cdr3_aa: CASSEALPGNTEAFF
cdr3_nt: TGTGCCAGCAGTGAAGCGCTTCCCGGGAACACTGAAGCTTTCTTT

d_call: NA
j_call: TRBJ1-1
v_call: TRBV6-4
cdr3_aa: CASRAGGENTEAFF
cdr3_nt: TGTGCCAGCAGAGCGGGAGGCGAGAACACTGAAGCCTTCTTT

d_call: NA
j_call: TRBJ1-2
v_call: TRBV9
cdr3_aa: CASSVGQNYGYTF
cdr3_nt: TGTGCCAGCAGCGTAGGTCAGAACTATGGCTACACCTTC